This T cell receptor beta chain came from a study of blood T cell repertoires in COVID-19. In the authors' methods: It was from reference gene primer amplification that nucleated cell counts were estimated. Profiled with immunoSEQ multiplex PCR; TCRdb holds only in-frame clones, not every one. The V and J calls and the clone size are those of that table, but D and trimming were determined from the DNA. The sample holds 300,000 to 450,000 clones, approximately 77% seen once. The TCR comes from a human donor with acute or convalescent COVID-19. The donor label of this sample is uncertain. Specimen: peripheral blood.

The CDR3 is CASRVTGVQPQHF. The CDR3 region has the DNA TGTGCCAGCAGGGTTACAGGGGTTCAGCCCCAGCATTTT. The chain carries TRBV2 and TRBJ1-5; 7 positions agree with TRBD1. Germline V gene data show CDR1 as SNHLY and CDR2 as FYNNEI. The CDR3 consists of 13 residues. The trim removed 6 bases at V and 6 bases at J, leaving 5 bases unmatched.